This is a list of T cell receptor beta chains from one sample in a study of T cell responses to AZD1222 COVID-19 vaccine. Profiled with immunoSEQ multiplex PCR; TCRdb holds only in-frame clones, not every one. The data contain 80,000 to 95,000 clones, approximately 90% of them singletons. The sequenced sample was peripheral blood, obtained on day 0 of AZD1222 vaccination. The source is an adult in good health. Each CDR3 is given with its conserved first and last residue. D genes are given only for firm matches. For some rows the clone size is stated as once, few or many, or as a class when expanded; others skip it.

clone_size	v_call	d_call	j_call	cdr3_aa	cdr3_nt
NA	TRBV28	NA	TRBJ2-7	CASSRGHAPSYEQYF	TGTGCCAGCTCCAGGGGACACGCACCTTCCTACGAGCAGTACTTC
NA	TRBV2	TRBD1	TRBJ2-1	CASGQGSYNEQFF	TGTGCCAGTGGACAGGGCTCCTACAATGAGCAGTTCTTC
NA	TRBV28	TRBD1	TRBJ2-5	CASSPGQGTETQYF	TGTGCCAGCAGTCCGGGACAGGGAACAGAGACCCAGTACTTC
NA	TRBV6-5	NA	TRBJ1-1	CASRPLTSGTEAFF	TGTGCCAGCAGACCCTTAACGAGCGGCACTGAAGCTTTCTTT
NA	TRBV10-3	NA	TRBJ2-7	CASGGRDEQYF	TGTGCCTCCGGGGGGCGGGACGAGCAGTACTTC
NA	TRBV24-1	TRBD1	TRBJ2-1	CATSVSRDRGYNEQFF	TGTGCCACCAGTGTTTCCCGGGACAGGGGTTACAATGAGCAGTTCTTC
NA	TRBV27	NA	TRBJ1-2	CASSSGLTYGYTF	TGTGCCAGCAGTTCTGGACTGACCTATGGCTACACCTTC
NA	TRBV3-1/TRBV3-2	NA	TRBJ1-5	CASSRPRSFRGNQPQHF	TGTGCCAGCAGCCGGCCCCGCTCGTTTAGGGGCAATCAGCCCCAGCATTTT
NA	TRBV7-9	NA	TRBJ1-3	CASSTDKSSGNTIYF	TGTGCCAGCAGCACAGACAAGAGCTCTGGAAACACCATATATTTT
NA	TRBV20-1	TRBD2	TRBJ2-3	CSASLVRGTSGRTSTDTQYF	TGCAGTGCTAGTCTTGTTCGGGGGACTAGCGGACGTACTAGCACAGATACGCAGTATTTT
NA	TRBV5-8	NA	TRBJ1-6	CASSLATVRPATLHF	TGTGCCAGCAGCTTGGCCACTGTTCGCCCGGCGACCCTCCACTTT
NA	TRBV24-1	NA	TRBJ2-7	CATSEPGTYEQYF	TGTGCCACCAGTGAACCGGGAACCTACGAGCAGTACTTC
NA	TRBV18	TRBD1	TRBJ1-5	CASSPNRDSGNQPQHF	TGTGCCAGCTCACCGAACCGGGACAGTGGCAATCAGCCCCAGCATTTT
NA	TRBV12-1	NA	TRBJ2-3	CASRGGTQYF	TGTGCCAGCAGAGGGGGTACGCAGTATTTT
NA	TRBV29-1	TRBD1	TRBJ1-1	CSTLNRGRTEAFF	TGCAGCACTCTAAACAGGGGGCGCACTGAAGCTTTCTTT
NA	TRBV7-2	NA	TRBJ2-3	CASSFTGQTDTQYF	TGTGCCAGCAGCTTCACCGGACAGACAGATACGCAGTATTTT
NA	TRBV6-2/TRBV6-3	TRBD1	TRBJ1-1	CASSYSETGFSEAFF	TGTGCCAGCAGTTACTCGGAGACAGGGTTCTCTGAAGCTTTCTTT
once	TRBV29-1	TRBD1	TRBJ1-4	CSAAQGASEKLFF	TGCAGCGCCGCCCAGGGGGCTTCTGAAAAACTGTTTTTT
NA	TRBV28	NA	TRBJ1-4	CATVQVPNEKLFF	TGTGCCACGGTACAGGTGCCTAATGAAAAACTGTTTTTT
NA	TRBV4-3	NA	TRBJ2-7	CASSPHLLPSYEQYF	TGCGCCAGCAGCCCACATTTGTTGCCATCCTACGAGCAGTACTTC
few	TRBV18	NA	TRBJ1-2	CASSPGPVNYGYTF	TGTGCCAGCTCACCAGGGCCGGTTAACTATGGCTACACCTTC
NA	TRBV11-2	NA	TRBJ2-7	CASSLDLGQGGYEQYF	TGTGCCAGCAGCTTAGATCTAGGTCAGGGAGGCTACGAGCAGTACTTC
NA	TRBV18	NA	TRBJ2-7	CASSPKPFRDEQYF	TGTGCCAGCTCGCCTAAGCCCTTCCGGGACGAGCAGTACTTC
NA	TRBV6-4	NA	TRBJ1-2	CASSETGGKGYTF	TGTGCCAGCAGTGAAACGGGGGGTAAAGGCTACACCTTC
NA	TRBV15	NA	TRBJ1-6	CATSRQGYNSPLHF	TGTGCCACCAGCAGACAGGGATATAATTCACCCCTCCACTTT
NA	TRBV3-1/TRBV3-2	TRBD1	TRBJ2-7	CASSTRDRGLSYEQYF	TGTGCCAGCAGCACGCGAGACAGGGGGCTCTCCTACGAGCAGTACTTC
NA	TRBV5-1	NA	TRBJ1-5	CASSSGGQPQHF	TGCGCCAGCAGTTCGGGGGGCCAGCCCCAGCATTTT
NA	TRBV19	NA	TRBJ1-3	CASSFAVYGNTIYF	TGTGCCAGTAGCTTCGCAGTTTACGGAAACACCATATATTTT
NA	TRBV20-1	NA	TRBJ1-2	CKPPLNYGYTF	TGCAAGCCCCCGCTGAACTATGGCTACACCTTC
NA	TRBV5-4	NA	TRBJ1-3	CASSFRATSSGNTIYF	TGTGCCAGCAGCTTTAGGGCGACAAGCTCTGGAAACACCATATATTTT
once	TRBV19	NA	TRBJ2-7	CASSPGGPYEQYF	TGTGCCAGTAGTCCCGGGGGCCCCTACGAGCAGTACTTC
NA	TRBV4-1	NA	TRBJ1-1	CASSQGRGWEIGTEAFF	TGCGCCAGCAGCCAGGGACGGGGATGGGAAATTGGCACTGAAGCTTTCTTT
NA	TRBV5-1	NA	TRBJ2-7	CASSLALGTVSYEQYF	TGCGCCAGCAGCTTGGCCTTGGGGACGGTTTCCTACGAGCAGTACTTC
once	TRBV7-3	NA	TRBJ2-2	CASSFRPSNTGELFF	TGTGCCAGCAGCTTTAGGCCGTCGAACACCGGGGAGCTGTTTTTT
NA	TRBV27	NA	TRBJ2-3	CANTRDLAKDTQYF	TGTGCCAACACGCGAGATCTAGCGAAAGATACGCAGTATTTT
NA	TRBV6-5	NA	TRBJ2-1	CASRASYNEQFF	TGTGCCAGCCGGGCCTCCTACAATGAGCAGTTCTTC
NA	TRBV2	TRBD1	TRBJ1-2	CASKGQGHNYGYTF	TGTGCCAGCAAGGGACAGGGGCATAACTATGGCTACACCTTC
NA	TRBV9	TRBD2	TRBJ2-7	CASSAGLAPSYEQYF	TGTGCCAGCAGCGCGGGACTAGCGCCTTCCTACGAGCAGTACTTC
NA	TRBV29-1	NA	TRBJ2-6	CSVVADSDSGANVLTF	TGCAGCGTTGTTGCAGACTCAGACTCTGGGGCCAACGTCCTGACTTTC